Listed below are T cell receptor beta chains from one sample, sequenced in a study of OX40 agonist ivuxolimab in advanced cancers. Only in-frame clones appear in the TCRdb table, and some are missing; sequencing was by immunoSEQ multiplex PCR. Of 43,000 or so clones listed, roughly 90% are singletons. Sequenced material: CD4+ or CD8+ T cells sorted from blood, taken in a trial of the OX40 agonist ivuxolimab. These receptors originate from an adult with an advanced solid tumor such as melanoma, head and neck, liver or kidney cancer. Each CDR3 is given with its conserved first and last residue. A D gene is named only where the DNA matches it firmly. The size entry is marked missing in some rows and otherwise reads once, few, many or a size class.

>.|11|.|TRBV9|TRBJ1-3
CASSRGNTIYF
TGTGCCAGCAGCCGGGGAAACACCATATATTTT
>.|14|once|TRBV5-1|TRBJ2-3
CASSLEIRQDTQYF
TGCGCCAGCAGCTTGGAGATCCGGCAAGATACGCAGTATTTT
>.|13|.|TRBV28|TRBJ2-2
CASSLFGAGELFF
.
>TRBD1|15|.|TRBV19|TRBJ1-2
CASSISGTGVYGYTF
TGTGCCAGTAGTATTTCCGGGACAGGGGTCTATGGCTACACCTTC
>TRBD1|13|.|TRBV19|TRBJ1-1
CASSARGLTEAFF
TGTGCCAGTAGTGCGAGGGGGCTTACTGAAGCTTTCTTT
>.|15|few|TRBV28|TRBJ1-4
CASSLQSATNEKLFF
TGTGCCAGCAGTTTACAGTCCGCAACTAATGAAAAACTGTTTTTT
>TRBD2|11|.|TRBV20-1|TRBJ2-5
CSSGGRGTQYF
TGCAGTAGCGGGGGGAGGGGGACCCAGTACTTC
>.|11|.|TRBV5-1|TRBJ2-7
CASSSNYEQYF
TGCGCCAGCAGCTCCAACTACGAGCAGTACTTC
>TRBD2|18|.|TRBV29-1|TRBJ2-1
CSVVSTSDGFYLNNEQFF
TGCAGCGTTGTCTCGACTAGCGATGGCTTTTACCTAAACAATGAGCAGTTCTTC
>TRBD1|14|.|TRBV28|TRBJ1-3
CASSVTGGGNTIYF
TGTGCCAGCAGTGTAACAGGGGGAGGAAACACCATATATTTT
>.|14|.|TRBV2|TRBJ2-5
CASTFDRSQETQYF
TGTGCCAGCACCTTCGACAGGAGCCAAGAGACCCAGTACTTC
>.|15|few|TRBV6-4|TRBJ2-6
CASSDSHSGANVLTF
TGTGCCAGCAGTGACTCACACTCTGGGGCCAACGTCCTGACTTTC
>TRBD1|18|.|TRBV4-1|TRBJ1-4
CASSQVWTGGATNEKLFF
TGCGCCAGCAGCCAAGTTTGGACAGGAGGAGCAACTAATGAAAAACTGTTTTTT
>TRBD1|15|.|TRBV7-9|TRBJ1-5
CASSLYRGRNQPQHF
TGTGCCAGCAGCTTGTACAGGGGAAGGAATCAGCCCCAGCATTTT
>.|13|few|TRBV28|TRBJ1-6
CAISTGYNSPLHF
TGTGCCATCTCCACAGGGTACAATTCACCCCTCCACTTT
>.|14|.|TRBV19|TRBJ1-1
CASRRLAHDTEAFF
TGTGCCAGTAGGCGGCTGGCTCATGACACTGAAGCTTTCTTT
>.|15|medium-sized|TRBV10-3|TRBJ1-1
CAISESADLNTEAFF
TGTGCCATCAGTGAGTCTGCAGACTTGAACACTGAAGCTTTCTTT
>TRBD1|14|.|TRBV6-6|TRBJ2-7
CASRSTGGMSEQYF
TGTGCCAGCAGATCCACAGGGGGCATGAGCGAGCAGTACTTC